This T cell receptor (beta chain) is drawn from a study of CD8+CD57+ T cells in acquired aplastic anemia. Study-level background: Around 3.2 ug was the average amount of DNA from sorted CD4+ and CD8+ cells. Healthy donor sequencing depth: 9.5 million to 10.8 million CD4+, fewer than 13 million CD8+ reads. Whole-study results and caveats: The number of CD8+ CDR3 sequences shared by patients and controls was twenty-nine. CD8+ Simpson's diversity did not differ significantly between patients and controls.

To note about this clonotype: Its cognate antigen is unknown.

V lost 0 bases, J lost 7 bases, and 9 bases lay in between. This CDR3 has 13 residues. CDR1 ENHRY and CDR2 SYGVKD come from the germline V gene. Genomic DNA constituted the template upon which TCR beta VDJ and CDR3 profiling was performed. Each CDR3 protein is one row after TCRdb ran MiXCR on the reads. The sample contains a few hundred thousand distinct CDR3 sequences, 61% of which appear only once. This TCR was recovered from a human donor in good health. The sequenced sample was sorted CD4+, CD8+, or CD8+CD57+ T cells (not recorded which) from PBMCs. This chain connects TRBV10-3 to TRBJ1-1, with a possible D match to TRBD1 (5 bases). Here the CDR3 DNA reads TGTGCCATCAGTGAGTCGTTGGGGCTTGAAGCTTTCTTT. Translating it yields CAISESLGLEAFF.